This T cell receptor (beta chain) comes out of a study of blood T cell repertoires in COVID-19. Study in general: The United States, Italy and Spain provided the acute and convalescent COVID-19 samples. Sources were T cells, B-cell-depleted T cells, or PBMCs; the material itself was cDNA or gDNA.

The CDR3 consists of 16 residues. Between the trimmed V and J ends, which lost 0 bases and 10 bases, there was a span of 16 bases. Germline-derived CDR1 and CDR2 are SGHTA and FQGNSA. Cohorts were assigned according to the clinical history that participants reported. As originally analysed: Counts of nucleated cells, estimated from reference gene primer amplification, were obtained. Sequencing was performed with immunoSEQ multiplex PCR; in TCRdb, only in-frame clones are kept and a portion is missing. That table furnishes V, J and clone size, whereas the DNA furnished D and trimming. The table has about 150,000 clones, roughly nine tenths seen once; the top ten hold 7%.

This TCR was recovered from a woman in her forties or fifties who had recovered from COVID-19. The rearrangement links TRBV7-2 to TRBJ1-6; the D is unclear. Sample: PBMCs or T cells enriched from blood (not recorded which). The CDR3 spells CASSLATAALNSPLHF. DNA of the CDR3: TGTGCCAGCAGCTTAGCCACAGCAGCCTTAAACTCACCCCTCCACTTT. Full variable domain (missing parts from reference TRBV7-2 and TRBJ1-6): GAGVSQSPSNKVTEKGKDVELRCDPISGHTALYWYRQSLGQGLEFLIYFQGNSAPDKSGLPSDRFSAERTGGSVSTLTIQRTQQEDSAVYLCASSLATAALNSPLHFGNGTRLTVT.